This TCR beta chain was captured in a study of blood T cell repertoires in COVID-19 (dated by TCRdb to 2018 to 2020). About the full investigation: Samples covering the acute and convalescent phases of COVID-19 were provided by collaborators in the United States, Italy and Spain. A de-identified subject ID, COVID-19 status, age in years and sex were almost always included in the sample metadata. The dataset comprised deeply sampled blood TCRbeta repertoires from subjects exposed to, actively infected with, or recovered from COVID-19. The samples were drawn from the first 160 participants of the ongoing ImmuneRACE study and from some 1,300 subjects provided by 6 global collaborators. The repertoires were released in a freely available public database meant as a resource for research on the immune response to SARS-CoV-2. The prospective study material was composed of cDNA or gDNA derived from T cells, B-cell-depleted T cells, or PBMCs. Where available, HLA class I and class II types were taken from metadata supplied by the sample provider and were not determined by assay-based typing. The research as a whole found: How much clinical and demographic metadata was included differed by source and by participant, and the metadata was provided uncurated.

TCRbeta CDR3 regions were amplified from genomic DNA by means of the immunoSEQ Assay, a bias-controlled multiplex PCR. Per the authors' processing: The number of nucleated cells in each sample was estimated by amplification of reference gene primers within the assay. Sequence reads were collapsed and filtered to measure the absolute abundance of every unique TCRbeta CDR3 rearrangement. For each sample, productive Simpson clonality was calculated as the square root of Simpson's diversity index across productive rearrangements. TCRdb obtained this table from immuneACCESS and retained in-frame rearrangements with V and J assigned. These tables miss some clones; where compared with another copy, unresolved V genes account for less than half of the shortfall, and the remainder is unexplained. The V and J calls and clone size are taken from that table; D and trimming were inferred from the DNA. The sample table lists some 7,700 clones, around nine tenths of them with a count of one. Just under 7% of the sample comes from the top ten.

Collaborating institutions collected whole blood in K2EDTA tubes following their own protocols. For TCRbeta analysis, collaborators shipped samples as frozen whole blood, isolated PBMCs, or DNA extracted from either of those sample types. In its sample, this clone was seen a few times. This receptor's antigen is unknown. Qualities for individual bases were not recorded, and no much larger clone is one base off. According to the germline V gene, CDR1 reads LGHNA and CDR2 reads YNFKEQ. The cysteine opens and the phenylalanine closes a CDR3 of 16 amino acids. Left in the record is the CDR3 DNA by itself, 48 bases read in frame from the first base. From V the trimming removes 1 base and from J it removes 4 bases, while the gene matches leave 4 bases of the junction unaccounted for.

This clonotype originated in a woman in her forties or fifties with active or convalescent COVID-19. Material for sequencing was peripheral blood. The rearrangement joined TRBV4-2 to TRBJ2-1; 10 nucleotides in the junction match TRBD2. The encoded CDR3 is CASSQGGTSAYNEQFF. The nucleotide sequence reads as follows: TGTGCCAGCAGCCAAGGAGGGACTAGCGCGTACAATGAGCAGTTCTTC.